Listed below are T cell receptor beta chains from one sample, sequenced in a study of OX40 agonist ivuxolimab in advanced cancers. The data were produced by immunoSEQ multiplex PCR, yet TCRdb's version contains in-frame clones alone and is incomplete. The table has 65,000 to 85,000 clones, around nine tenths seen once. Sequencing used CD4+ or CD8+ T cells sorted from blood, obtained in a trial of the OX40 agonist ivuxolimab. Source of these receptors: an adult with an advanced solid tumor such as melanoma, head and neck, liver or kidney cancer. Each CDR3 is given with its conserved first and last residue. D genes are given only for firm matches. Clone size is shown for a subset of rows, as once, few, many or a class of expanded clone.

NA	TRBD1	TRBV6-1	TRBJ2-1	TGTGCCAGCGGGACAGAATTATACAATGAGCAGTTCTTC	CASGTELYNEQFF
NA	NA	TRBV14	TRBJ2-6	TGTGCCAGCAGCCAAGAGGGAGTTTGGCGGTACTCTGGGGCCAACGTCCTGACTTTC	CASSQEGVWRYSGANVLTF
NA	NA	TRBV6-6	TRBJ2-2	TGTGCCAGCAGTTACTTATATGGGTTAACTACCGGGGAGCTGTTTTTT	CASSYLYGLTTGELFF
NA	NA	TRBV9	TRBJ2-5	TGTGCCAGCAGCGTAGGGGCATTCGGGCAAGAGACCCAGTACTTC	CASSVGAFGQETQYF
NA	NA	TRBV7-3	TRBJ1-1	TGTGCCAGCAGCCAGACACCGGCCTCGAACACTGAAGCTTTCTTT	CASSQTPASNTEAFF
few	TRBD2	TRBV30	TRBJ2-1	TGTGCCTGGAGTGGAGGACTAGACTCCTACAATGAGCAGTTCTTC	CAWSGGLDSYNEQFF
NA	TRBD1	TRBV7-8	TRBJ2-3	TGTGCCAGCAGCTTCGACAGGGGGACAGATACGCAGTATTTT	CASSFDRGTDTQYF
NA	NA	TRBV4-1	TRBJ1-4	TGCGCCAGCAGCCAAGATCGTGATGAAAAACTGTTTTTT	CASSQDRDEKLFF
NA	NA	TRBV30	TRBJ1-1	TGTGCCTGGAGTGGAGAACCGGCTAACACTGAAGCTTTCTTT	CAWSGEPANTEAFF
NA	NA	TRBV30	TRBJ1-2	TGTGCCTGGAGCGGGGTCGGACGGGGGGCCTACTTCTATGGCTACACCTTC	CAWSGVGRGAYFYGYTF
NA	NA	TRBV9	TRBJ2-3	TGTGCCAGCAGCCCAACCCCCTTCGATACGCAGTATTTT	CASSPTPFDTQYF
NA	NA	TRBV25-1	TRBJ2-7	TGTGCCAGCAGTGAGTTCTCATCCTACGAGCAGTACTTC	CASSEFSSYEQYF
NA	NA	TRBV29-1	TRBJ2-2	TGCAGCGTTGGGGCAGGAATGAACACCGGGGAGCTGTTTTTT	CSVGAGMNTGELFF
NA	NA	TRBV5-4	TRBJ2-3	TGTGCCAGCAGCGTGGCGGGAAGGCAGTCCACAGATACGCAGTATTTT	CASSVAGRQSTDTQYF
NA	NA	TRBV19	TRBJ2-5	TGTGCCAGTAGTCAGGACAAGGGACGGGCCTATGCGGCCCAGTACTTC	CASSQDKGRAYAAQYF
NA	NA	TRBV29-1	TRBJ2-7	TGCAGCGTTTCGAGGGACTCCTACGAGCAGTACTTC	CSVSRDSYEQYF
NA	NA	TRBV2	TRBJ1-1	TGTGCCAGCAGTGACTTAGGGGGGCCCTACACTGAAGCTTTCTTT	CASSDLGGPYTEAFF
NA	NA	TRBV29-1	TRBJ2-6	TGCAGCGTTGAGTTCGAGGGATCTGGGGCCAACGTCCTGACTTTC	CSVEFEGSGANVLTF
NA	NA	TRBV14	TRBJ2-1	TGTGCCAGCAGCCAACTTACGGGTAGCTTCAATGAGCAGTTCTTC	CASSQLTGSFNEQFF
NA	NA	TRBV19	TRBJ1-1	TGTGCCAGTAGTTTAACCGGGACAACCAACACTGAAGCTTTCTTT	CASSLTGTTNTEAFF
NA	NA	TRBV7-9	TRBJ2-7	TGTGCCAGCAGCTTAGGTCAGGTTAGCTACGAGCAGTACTTC	CASSLGQVSYEQYF
few	NA	TRBV6-1	TRBJ1-5	TGTGCGGCCGGGGGGCGCAATCAGCCCCAGCATTTT	CAAGGRNQPQHF
NA	NA	TRBV18	TRBJ2-7	TGTGCCAGCTCACCTTTACACACGCCGTCTCCCGAGCAGTACTTC	CASSPLHTPSPEQYF
NA	TRBD2	TRBV10-3	TRBJ2-2	TGTGCCATCAGTGACACCGGGGGGATCGGCGGGGAGCTGTTTTTT	CAISDTGGIGGELFF
NA	TRBD2	TRBV18	TRBJ2-4	TGTGCCAGCTCACCGGGGGGGATCGAAAACATTCAGTACTTC	CASSPGGIENIQYF
NA	NA	TRBV13	TRBJ2-7	TGTGCCAGCAGCTTTTGGCGGGGAACTTACGAGCAGTACTTC	CASSFWRGTYEQYF
once	NA	TRBV4-1	TRBJ2-7	TGCGCCAGCAGCCAGACCCCAAGCGAGCAGTACTTC	CASSQTPSEQYF
once	TRBD1	TRBV5-1	TRBJ1-4	TGCGCCAGCAGCTTGGCTCCTGGGACAGGGTTGAATGAAAAACTGTTTTTT	CASSLAPGTGLNEKLFF
NA	TRBD2	TRBV6-5	TRBJ2-7	TGTGCCAGCAAGGGGTTTCGCGGGAGAACGGGCGAGCAGTACTTC	CASKGFRGRTGEQYF
NA	NA	TRBV15	TRBJ1-3	TGTGCCACCACAGCCGGAAACACCATATATTTT	CATTAGNTIYF
NA	TRBD1	TRBV27	TRBJ2-4	TGTGCCAGCAGTGACAGGGTCTTTGCCAAAAACATTCAGTACTTC	CASSDRVFAKNIQYF
NA	NA	TRBV30	TRBJ2-7	TGTGCCTGGAGTCGGGCAGGCTGGAACGAGCAGTACTTC	CAWSRAGWNEQYF
once	NA	TRBV2	TRBJ1-1	TGTGCCAGCAGAGGGGACCGTACTTTAGGCATGAACACTGAAGCTTTCTTT	CASRGDRTLGMNTEAFF
few	TRBD2	TRBV6-1	TRBJ2-7	TGTGCCAGCAGTGCAAAGGAGACTAGCGGGAGTATGGTGCAGTACTTC	CASSAKETSGSMVQYF
NA	NA	TRBV25-1	TRBJ2-1	TGTGCCAGCAGTTCCACCGGGATCCTAAGGCAGTTCTTC	CASSSTGILRQFF
NA	NA	TRBV2	TRBJ2-7	TGTGCCAGCAGAGGGTCCGGGACTCCACTCGAGGGGGAGCAGTACTTC	CASRGSGTPLEGEQYF
NA	NA	TRBV7-3	TRBJ2-1	TGTGCCAGCAGCTTAAGGGGCTCCAGAGACAATGAGCAGTTCTTC	CASSLRGSRDNEQFF
NA	NA	TRBV7-3	TRBJ1-2	TGTGCCAGCAGCTTAAGGGCTCGAACCTCAGCTAACTATGGCTACACCTTC	CASSLRARTSANYGYTF
NA	NA	TRBV30	TRBJ1-4	TGTGCCTGGAGTGTCAGAGGGGTACTACCAACTAATGAAAAACTGTTTTTT	CAWSVRGVLPTNEKLFF